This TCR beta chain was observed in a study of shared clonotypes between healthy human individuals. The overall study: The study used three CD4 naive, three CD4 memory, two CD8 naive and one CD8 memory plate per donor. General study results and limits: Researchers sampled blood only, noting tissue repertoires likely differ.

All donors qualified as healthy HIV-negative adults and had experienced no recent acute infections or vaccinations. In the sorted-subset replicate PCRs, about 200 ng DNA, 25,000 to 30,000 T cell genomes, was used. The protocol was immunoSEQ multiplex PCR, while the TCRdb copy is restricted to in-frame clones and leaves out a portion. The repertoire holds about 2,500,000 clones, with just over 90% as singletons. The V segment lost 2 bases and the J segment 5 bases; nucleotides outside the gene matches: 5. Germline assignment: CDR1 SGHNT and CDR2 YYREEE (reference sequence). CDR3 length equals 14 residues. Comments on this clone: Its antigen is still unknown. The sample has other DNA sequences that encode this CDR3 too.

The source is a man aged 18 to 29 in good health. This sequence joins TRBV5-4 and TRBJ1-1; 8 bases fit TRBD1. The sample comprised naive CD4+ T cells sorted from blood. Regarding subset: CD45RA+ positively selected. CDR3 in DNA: TGTGCCAGCAGCTTCGGACAGGGAGGAACTGAAGCTTTCTTT. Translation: CASSFGQGGTEAFF.